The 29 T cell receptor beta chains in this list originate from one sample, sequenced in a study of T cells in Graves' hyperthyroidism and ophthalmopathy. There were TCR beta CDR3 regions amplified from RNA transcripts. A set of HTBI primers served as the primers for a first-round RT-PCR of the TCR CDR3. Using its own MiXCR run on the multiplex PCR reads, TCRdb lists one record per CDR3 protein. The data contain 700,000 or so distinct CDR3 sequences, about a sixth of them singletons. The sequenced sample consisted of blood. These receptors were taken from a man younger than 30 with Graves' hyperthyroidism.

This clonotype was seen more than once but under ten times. The CDR3 DNA reads as TGTGCCAGCAGTTTGGACACTCTCTACGAGCAGTACTTC. Its protein is CASSLDTLYEQYF. This rearrangement joins TRBV2 to TRBJ2-7, with a tentative D call TRBD1 (5 bases). The CDR3 covers 13 residues. CDR1 and CDR2 (germline): SNHLY, FYNNEI. The V gene lost 5 bases and the J gene lost 3 bases, with 11 bases spanning the gap.

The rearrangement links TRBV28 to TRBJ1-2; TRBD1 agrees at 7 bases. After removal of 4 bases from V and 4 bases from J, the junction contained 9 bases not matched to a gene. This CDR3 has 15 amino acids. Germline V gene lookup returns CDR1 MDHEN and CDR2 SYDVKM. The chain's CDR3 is CASSYGRGPTYGYTF. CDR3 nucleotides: TGTGCCAGCAGTTATGGGAGGGGGCCTACCTATGGCTACACCTTC.

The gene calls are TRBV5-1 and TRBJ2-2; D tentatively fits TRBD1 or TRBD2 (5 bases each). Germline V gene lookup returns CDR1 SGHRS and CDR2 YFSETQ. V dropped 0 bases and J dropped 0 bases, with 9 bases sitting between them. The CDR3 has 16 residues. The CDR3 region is CASSLAGHANTGELFF. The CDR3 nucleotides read TGCGCCAGCAGCTTGGCGGGGCACGCGAACACCGGGGAGCTGTTTTTT.

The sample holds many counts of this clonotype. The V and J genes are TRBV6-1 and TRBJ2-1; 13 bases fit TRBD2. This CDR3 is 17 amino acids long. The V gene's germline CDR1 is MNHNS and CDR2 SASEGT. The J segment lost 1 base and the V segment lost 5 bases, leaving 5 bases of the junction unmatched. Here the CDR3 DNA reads TGTGCCAGCAGTTCTACACTAGCGGGAGGGTCCTACAATGAGCAGTTCTTC. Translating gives CASSSTLAGGSYNEQFF.

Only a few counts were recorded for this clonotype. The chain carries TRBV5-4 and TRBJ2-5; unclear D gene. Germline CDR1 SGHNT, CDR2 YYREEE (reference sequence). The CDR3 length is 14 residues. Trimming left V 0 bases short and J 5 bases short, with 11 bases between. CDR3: CASSLVPLAETQYF. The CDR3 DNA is TGTGCCAGCAGCTTGGTCCCCTTGGCCGAGACCCAGTACTTC.

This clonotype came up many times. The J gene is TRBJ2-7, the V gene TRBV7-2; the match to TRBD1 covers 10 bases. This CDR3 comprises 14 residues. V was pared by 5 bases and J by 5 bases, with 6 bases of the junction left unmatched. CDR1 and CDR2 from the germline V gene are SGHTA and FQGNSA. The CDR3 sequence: CASSPGTGDHEQYF. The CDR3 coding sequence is TGTGCCAGCAGCCCCGGGACAGGGGATCACGAGCAGTACTTC.

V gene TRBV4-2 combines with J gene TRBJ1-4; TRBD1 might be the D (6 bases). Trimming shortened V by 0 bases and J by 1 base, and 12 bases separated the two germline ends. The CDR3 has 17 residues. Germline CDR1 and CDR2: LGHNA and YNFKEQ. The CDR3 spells CASSQERTVLTNEKLFF. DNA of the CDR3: TGTGCCAGCAGCCAAGAGCGGACAGTGTTAACTAATGAAAAACTGTTTTTT.

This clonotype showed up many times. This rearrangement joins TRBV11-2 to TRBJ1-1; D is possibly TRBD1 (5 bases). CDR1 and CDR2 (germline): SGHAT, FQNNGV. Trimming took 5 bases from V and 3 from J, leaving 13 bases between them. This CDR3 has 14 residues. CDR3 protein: CASSAFRADTEAFF. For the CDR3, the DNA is TGTGCCAGCAGCGCGTTCAGGGCGGACACTGAAGCTTTCTTT.

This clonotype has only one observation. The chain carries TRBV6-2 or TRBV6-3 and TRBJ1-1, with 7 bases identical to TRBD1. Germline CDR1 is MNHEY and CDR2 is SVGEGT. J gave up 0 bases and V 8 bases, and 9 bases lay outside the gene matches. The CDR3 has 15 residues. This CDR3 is CASLDPGQLNTEAFF. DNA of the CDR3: TGTGCCAGCCTCGACCCGGGACAGCTGAACACTGAAGCTTTCTTT.

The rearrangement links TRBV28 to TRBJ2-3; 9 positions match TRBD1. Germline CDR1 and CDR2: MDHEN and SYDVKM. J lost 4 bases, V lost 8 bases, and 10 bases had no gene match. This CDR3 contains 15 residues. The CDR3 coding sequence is TGTGCCAGCCGACCCCTAAGGACAGGGGCAGATACGCAGTATTTT. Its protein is CASRPLRTGADTQYF.

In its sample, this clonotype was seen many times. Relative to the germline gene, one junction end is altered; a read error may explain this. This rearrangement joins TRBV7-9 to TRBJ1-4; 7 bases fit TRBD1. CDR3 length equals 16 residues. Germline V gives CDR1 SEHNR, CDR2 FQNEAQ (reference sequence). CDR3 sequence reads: CASSLARQGTNEKLFF. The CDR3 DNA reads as TGTGCCAGCAGCCTAGCCCGACAGGGAACTAATGAAAAACTGTTTTTT.

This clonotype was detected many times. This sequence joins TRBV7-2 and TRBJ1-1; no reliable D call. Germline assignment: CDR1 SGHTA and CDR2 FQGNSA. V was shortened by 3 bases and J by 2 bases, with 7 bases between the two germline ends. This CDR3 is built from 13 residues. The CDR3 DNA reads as TGTGCCAGCAGCTTTTTCGGAAACACTGAAGCTTTCTTT. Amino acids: CASSFFGNTEAFF. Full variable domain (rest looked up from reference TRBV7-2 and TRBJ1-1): GAGVSQSPSNKVTEKGKDVELRCDPISGHTALYWYRQSLGQGLEFLIYFQGNSAPDKSGLPSDRFSAERTGGSVSTLTIQRTQQEDSAVYLCASSFFGNTEAFFGQGTRLTVV.

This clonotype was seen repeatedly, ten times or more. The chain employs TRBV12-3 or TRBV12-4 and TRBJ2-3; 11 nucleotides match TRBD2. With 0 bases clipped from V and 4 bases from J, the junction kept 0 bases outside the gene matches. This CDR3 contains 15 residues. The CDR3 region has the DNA TGTGCCAGCAGTTTAGCACTAGCGGGAGCAGATACGCAGTATTTT. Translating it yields CASSLALAGADTQYF.

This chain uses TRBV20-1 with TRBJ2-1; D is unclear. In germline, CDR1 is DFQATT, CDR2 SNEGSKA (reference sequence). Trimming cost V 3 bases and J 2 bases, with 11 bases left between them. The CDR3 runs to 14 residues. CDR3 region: CSARTPRPYNEQFF. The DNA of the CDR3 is TGCAGTGCTAGGACCCCCAGACCCTACAATGAGCAGTTCTTC.

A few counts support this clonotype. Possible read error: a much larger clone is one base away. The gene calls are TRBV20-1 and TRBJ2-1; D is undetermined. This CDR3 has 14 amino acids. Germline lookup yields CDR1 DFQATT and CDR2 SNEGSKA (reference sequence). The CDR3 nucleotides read TGCAGTGCTTCGATCGGCGATTCCTTCAATGAGCAGTTCTTC. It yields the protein CSASIGDSFNEQFF.

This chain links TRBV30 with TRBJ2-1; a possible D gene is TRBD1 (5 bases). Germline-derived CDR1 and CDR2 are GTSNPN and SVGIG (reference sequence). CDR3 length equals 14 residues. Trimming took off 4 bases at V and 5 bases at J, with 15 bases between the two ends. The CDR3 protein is CAWTPAGSDNEQFF. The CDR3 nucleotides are TGTGCCTGGACTCCGGCAGGGTCAGACAATGAGCAGTTCTTC.

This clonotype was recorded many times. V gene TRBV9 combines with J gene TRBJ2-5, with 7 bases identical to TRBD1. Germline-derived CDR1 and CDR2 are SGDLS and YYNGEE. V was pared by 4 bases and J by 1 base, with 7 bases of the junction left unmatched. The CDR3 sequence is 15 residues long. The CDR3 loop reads CASSPLDRAQETQYF. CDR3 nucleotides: TGTGCCAGCAGCCCTCTCGACAGGGCCCAAGAGACCCAGTACTTC. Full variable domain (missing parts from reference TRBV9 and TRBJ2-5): DSGVTQTPKHLITATGQRVTLRCSPRSGDLSVYWYQQSLDQGLQFLIQYYNGEERAKGNILERFSAQQFPDLHSELNLSSLELGDSALYFCASSPLDRAQETQYFGPGTRLLVL.

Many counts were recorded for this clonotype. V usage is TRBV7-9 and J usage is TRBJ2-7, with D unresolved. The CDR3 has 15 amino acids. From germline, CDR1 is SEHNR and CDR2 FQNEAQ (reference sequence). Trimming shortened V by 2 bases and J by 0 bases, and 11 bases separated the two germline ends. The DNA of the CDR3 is TGTGCCAGCAGCTTACCCCAAGGCGGCTCCTACGAGCAGTACTTC. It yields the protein CASSLPQGGSYEQYF.

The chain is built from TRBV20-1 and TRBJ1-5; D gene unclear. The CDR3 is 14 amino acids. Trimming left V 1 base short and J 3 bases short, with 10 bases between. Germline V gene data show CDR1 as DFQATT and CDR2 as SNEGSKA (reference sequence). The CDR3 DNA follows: TGCAGTGCTAGAGCCCCCAGACACAATCAGCCCCAGCATTTT. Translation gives CSARAPRHNQPQHF.

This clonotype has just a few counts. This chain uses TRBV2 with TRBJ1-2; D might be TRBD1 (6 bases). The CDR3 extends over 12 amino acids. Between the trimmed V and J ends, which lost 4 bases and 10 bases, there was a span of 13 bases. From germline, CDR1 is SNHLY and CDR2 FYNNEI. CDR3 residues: CASSVQGLDYTF. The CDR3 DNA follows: TGTGCCAGCAGTGTACAGGGTCTGGACTACACCTTC.

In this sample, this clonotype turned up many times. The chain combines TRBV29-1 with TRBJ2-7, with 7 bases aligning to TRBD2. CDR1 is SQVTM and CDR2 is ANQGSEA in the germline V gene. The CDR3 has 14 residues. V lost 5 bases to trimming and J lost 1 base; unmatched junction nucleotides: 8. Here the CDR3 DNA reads TGCAGCGTTTCCGGCGGGAGCGCTTCCTACGAGCAGTACTTC. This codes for CSVSGGSASYEQYF.

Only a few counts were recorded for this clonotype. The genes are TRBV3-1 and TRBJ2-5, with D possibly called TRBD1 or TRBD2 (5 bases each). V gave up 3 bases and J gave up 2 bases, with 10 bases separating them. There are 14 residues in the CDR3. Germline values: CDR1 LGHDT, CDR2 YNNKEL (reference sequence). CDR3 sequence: CASSHGTGQETQYF. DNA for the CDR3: TGTGCCAGCAGCCATGGGACGGGACAAGAGACCCAGTACTTC.

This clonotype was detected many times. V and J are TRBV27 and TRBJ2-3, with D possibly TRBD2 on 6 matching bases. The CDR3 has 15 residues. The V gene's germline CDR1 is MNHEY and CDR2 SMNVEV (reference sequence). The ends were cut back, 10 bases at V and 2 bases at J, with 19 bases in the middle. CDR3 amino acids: CAIGGPGYNTDTQYF. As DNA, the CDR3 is TGTGCCATCGGGGGACCGGGGTATAACACAGATACGCAGTATTTT.

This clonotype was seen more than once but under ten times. CDR3 bases: TGTGCCATCAGTGAAAGACAGGGTGGTGAAAAACTGTTTTTT. Its protein is CAISERQGGEKLFF. The V call is TRBV10-3, the J call TRBJ1-4, with 7 bases fitting TRBD1. The CDR3 totals 14 residues. Germline-derived CDR1 and CDR2 are ENHRY and SYGVKD. Germline trimming cut 3 bases from V and 7 bases from J; bases unmatched to any gene: 5.

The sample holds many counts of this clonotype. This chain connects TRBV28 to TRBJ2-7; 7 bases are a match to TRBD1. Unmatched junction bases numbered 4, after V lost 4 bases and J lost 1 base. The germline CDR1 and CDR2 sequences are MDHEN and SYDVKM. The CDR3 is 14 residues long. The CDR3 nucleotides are TGTGCCAGCAGTTCATTGACAGGGTCCTACGAGCAGTACTTC. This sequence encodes CASSSLTGSYEQYF.

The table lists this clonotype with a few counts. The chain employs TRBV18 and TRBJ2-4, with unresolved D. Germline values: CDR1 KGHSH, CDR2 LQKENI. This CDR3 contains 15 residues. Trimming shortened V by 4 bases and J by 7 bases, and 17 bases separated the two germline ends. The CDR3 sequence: CASSLTQAGGNIQYF. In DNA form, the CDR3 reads TGTGCCAGCTCACTAACCCAAGCAGGTGGTAACATTCAGTACTTC.

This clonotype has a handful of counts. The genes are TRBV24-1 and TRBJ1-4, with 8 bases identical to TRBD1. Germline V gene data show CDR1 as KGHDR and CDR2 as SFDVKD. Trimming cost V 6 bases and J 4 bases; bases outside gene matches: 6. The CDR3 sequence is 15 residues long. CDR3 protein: CATSPGTGVNEKLFF. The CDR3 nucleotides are TGTGCCACCAGTCCCGGGACAGGAGTTAATGAAAAACTGTTTTTT.

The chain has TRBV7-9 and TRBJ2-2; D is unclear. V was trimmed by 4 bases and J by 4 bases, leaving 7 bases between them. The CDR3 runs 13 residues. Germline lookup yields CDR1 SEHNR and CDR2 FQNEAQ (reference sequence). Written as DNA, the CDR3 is TGTGCCAGCAGCTCCCTGACCACCGGGGAGCTGTTTTTT. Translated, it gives CASSSLTTGELFF. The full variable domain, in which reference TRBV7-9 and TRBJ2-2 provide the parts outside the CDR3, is DTGVSQNPRHKITKRGQNVTFRCDPISEHNRLYWYRQTLGQGPEFLTYFQNEAQLEKSRLLSDRFSAERPKGSFSTLEIQRTEQGDSAMYLCASSSLTTGELFFGEGSRLTVL.

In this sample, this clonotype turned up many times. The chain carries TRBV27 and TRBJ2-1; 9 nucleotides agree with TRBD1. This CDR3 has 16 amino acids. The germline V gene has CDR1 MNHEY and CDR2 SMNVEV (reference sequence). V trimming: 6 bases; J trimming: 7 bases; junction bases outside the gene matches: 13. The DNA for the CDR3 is TGTGCCAGCAGCTGGGATTGGGACAGGGCGGGGAATGAGCAGTTCTTC. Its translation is CASSWDWDRAGNEQFF.